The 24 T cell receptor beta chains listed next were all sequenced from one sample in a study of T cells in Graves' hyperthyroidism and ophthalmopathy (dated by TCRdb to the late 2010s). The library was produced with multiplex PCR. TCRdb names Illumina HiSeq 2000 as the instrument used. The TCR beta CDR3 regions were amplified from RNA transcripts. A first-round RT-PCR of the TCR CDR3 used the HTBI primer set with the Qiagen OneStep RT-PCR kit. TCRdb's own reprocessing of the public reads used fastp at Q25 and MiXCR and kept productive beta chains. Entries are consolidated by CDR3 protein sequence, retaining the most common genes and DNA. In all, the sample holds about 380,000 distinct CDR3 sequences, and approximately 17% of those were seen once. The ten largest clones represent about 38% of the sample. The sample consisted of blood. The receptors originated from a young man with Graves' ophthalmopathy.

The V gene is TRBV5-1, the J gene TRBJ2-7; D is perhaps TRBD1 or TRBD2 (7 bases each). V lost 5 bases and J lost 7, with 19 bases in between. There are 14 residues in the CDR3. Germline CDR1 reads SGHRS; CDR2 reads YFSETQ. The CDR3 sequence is CASRKTGEGGEQYF. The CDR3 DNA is TGCGCCAGCAGAAAAACAGGGGAGGGTGGGGAGCAGTACTTC.

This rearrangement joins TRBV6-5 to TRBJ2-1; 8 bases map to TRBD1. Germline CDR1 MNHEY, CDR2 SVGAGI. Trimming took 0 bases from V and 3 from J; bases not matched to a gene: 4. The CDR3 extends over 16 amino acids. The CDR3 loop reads CASSYSSGQGYNEQFF. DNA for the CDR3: TGTGCCAGCAGTTACTCTTCAGGACAGGGCTACAATGAGCAGTTCTTC.

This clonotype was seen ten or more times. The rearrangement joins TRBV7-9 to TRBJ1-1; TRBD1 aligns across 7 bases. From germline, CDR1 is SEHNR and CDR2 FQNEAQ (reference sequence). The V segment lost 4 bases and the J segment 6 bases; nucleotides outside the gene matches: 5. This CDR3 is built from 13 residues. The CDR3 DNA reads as TGTGCCAGCAGCTCGACAGGGAAAGCTGAAGCTTTCTTT. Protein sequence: CASSSTGKAEAFF.

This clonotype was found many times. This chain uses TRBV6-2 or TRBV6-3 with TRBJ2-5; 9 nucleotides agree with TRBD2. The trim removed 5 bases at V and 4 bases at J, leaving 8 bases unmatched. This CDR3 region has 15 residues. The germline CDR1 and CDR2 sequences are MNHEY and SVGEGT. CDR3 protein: CASSRLAGTVETQYF. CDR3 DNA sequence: TGTGCCAGCAGTCGGCTAGCGGGGACGGTAGAGACCCAGTACTTC.

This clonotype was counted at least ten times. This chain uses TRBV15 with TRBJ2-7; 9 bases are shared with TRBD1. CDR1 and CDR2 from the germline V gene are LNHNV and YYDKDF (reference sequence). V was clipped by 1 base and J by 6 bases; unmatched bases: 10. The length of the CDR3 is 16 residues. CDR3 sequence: CATSRVPYRGPSEQYF. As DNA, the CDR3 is TGTGCCACCAGCAGAGTCCCGTACAGGGGGCCAAGCGAGCAGTACTTC.

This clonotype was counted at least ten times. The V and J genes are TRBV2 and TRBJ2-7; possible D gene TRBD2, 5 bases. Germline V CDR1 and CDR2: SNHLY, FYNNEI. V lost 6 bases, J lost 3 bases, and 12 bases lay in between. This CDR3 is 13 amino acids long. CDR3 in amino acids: CASRADGGYEQYF. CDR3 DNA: TGTGCCAGCAGAGCGGACGGTGGCTACGAGCAGTACTTC.

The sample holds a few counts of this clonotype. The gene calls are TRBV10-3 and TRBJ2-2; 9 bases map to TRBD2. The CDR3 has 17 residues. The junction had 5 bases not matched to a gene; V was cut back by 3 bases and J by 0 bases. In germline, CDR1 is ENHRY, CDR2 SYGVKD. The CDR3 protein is CAISELAGRANTGELFF. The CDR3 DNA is TGTGCCATCAGTGAACTAGCGGGCCGAGCGAACACCGGGGAGCTGTTTTTT.

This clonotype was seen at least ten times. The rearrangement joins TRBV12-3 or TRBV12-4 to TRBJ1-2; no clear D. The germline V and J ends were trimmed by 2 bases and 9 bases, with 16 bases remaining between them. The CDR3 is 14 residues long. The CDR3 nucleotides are TGTGCCAGCAGTTTATTAGCTGGGGAGGGTAGCTACACCTTC. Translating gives CASSLLAGEGSYTF.

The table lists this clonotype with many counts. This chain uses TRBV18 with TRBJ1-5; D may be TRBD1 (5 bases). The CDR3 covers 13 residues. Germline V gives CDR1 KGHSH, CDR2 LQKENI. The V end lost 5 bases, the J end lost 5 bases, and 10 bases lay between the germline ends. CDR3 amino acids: CASSSGLDQPQHF. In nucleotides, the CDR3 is TGTGCCAGCTCATCAGGGTTGGATCAGCCCCAGCATTTT.

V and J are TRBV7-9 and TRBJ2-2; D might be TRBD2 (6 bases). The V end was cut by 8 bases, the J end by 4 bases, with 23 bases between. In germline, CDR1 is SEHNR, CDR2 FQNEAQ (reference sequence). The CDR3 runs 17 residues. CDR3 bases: TGTGCCAGCTCACCCCAGACACCCGGGACTCCCACCGGGGAGCTGTTTTTT. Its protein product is CASSPQTPGTPTGELFF.

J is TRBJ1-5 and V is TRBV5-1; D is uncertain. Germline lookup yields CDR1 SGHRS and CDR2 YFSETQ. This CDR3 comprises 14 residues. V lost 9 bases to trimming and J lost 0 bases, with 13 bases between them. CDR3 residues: CATTIWGSNQPQHF. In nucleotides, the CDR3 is TGCGCCACCACAATTTGGGGTAGCAATCAGCCCCAGCATTTT.

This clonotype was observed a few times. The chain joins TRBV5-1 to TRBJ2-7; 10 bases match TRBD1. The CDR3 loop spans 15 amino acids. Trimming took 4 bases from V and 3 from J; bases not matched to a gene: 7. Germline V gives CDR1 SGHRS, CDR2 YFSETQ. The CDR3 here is CASSNRQGAFYEQYF. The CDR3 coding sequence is TGCGCCAGCAGCAACCGACAGGGGGCTTTCTACGAGCAGTACTTC.

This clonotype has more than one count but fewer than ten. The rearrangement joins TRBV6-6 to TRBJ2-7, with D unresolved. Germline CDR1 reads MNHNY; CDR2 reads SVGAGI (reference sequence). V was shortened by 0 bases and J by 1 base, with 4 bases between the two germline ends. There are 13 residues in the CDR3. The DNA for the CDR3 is TGTGCCAGCAGTTACTCAACATCCTACGAGCAGTACTTC. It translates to CASSYSTSYEQYF.

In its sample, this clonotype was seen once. CDR3 protein: CATSDSGTGAGNQPQHF. CDR3 DNA: TGTGCCACCAGTGATTCCGGGACAGGGGCGGGCAATCAGCCCCAGCATTTT. J is TRBJ1-5 and V is TRBV24-1; 10 bases line up with TRBD1. With V trimmed by 2 bases and J by 2 bases, 5 bases remained unmatched. The length of the CDR3 is 17 residues. The V gene's germline CDR1 is KGHDR and CDR2 SFDVKD.

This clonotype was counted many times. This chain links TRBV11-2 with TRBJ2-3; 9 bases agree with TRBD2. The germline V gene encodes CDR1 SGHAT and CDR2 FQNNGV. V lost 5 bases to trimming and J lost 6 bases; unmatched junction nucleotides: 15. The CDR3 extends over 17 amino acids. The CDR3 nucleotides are TGTGCCAGCAGCCCTGCGGGGGGAGCGGGGGGCTGGGATACGCAGTATTTT. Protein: CASSPAGGAGGWDTQYF.

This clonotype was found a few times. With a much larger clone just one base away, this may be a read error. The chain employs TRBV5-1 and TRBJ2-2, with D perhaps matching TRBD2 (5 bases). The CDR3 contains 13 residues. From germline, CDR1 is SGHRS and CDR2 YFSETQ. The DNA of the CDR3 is TGCGCCAGCAGCTTACGCTACACCGGGGAGCTGTCTTTT. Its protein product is CASSLRYTGELSF. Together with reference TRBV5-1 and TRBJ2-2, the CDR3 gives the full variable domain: KAGVTQTPRYLIKTRGQQVTLSCSPISGHRSVSWYQQTPGQGLQFLFEYFSETQRNKGNFPGRFSGRQFSNSRSEMNVSTLELGDSALYLCASSLRYTGELSFGEGSRLTVL.

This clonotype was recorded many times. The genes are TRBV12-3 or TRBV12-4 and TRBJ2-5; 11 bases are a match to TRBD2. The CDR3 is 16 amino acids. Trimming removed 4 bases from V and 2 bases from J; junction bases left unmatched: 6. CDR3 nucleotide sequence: TGTGCCAGCAGTTCCTCTAGCGGGGGGTCACAAGAGACCCAGTACTTC. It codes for CASSSSSGGSQETQYF.

The CDR3 DNA follows: TGTGCCAGCAGCTTCAGGCCCTCCTACGAGCAGTACTTC. Its protein is CASSFRPSYEQYF. J is TRBJ2-7 and V is TRBV5-6, with no clear D. Trimming cost V 2 bases and J 0 bases, with 6 bases left between them. Germline CDR1 and CDR2: SGHDT and YYEEEE. This CDR3 is 13 amino acids long.

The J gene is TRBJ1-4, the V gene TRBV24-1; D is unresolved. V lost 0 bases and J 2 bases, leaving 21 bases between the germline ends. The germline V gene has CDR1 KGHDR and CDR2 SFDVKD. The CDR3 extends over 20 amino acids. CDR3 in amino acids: CATSDLQPRGVGRTNEKLFF. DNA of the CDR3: TGTGCCACCAGTGATTTGCAACCCCGCGGAGTAGGGAGGACTAATGAAAAACTGTTTTTT.

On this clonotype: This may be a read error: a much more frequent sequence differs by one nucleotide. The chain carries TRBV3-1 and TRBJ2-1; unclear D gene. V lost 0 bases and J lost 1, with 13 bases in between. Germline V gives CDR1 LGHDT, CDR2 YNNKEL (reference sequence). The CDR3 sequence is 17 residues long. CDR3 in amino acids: CASSQDGYPRSYNEQFF. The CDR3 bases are TGTGCCAGCAGCCAAGATGGTTACCCCCGATCCTACAATGAGCAGTTCTTC.

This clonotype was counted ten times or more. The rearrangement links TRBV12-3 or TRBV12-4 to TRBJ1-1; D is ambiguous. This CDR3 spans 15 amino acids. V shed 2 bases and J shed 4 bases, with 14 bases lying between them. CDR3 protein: CASSLWVPLGTEAFF. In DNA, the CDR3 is TGTGCCAGCAGTTTATGGGTCCCCCTCGGCACTGAAGCTTTCTTT.

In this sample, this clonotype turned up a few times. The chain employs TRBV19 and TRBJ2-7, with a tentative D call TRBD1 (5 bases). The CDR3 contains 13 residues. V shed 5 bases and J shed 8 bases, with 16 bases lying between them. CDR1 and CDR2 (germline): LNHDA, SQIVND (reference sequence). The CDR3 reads CASSPDTGTKQYF. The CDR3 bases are TGTGCCAGTAGTCCTGACACAGGAACGAAGCAGTACTTC.

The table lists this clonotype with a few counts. The CDR3 region has the DNA TGCGCCAGCAGCTTGAAGGGACAGCGAACGACTGGCACAGATACGCAGTATTTT. As protein: CASSLKGQRTTGTDTQYF. V and J are TRBV5-1 and TRBJ2-3; 7 bases fit TRBD1. V dropped 1 base and J dropped 1; count of bases not matched to a gene: 12. The CDR3 totals 18 residues. Germline values: CDR1 SGHRS, CDR2 YFSETQ. Drawing the rest from reference TRBV5-1 and TRBJ2-3, the complete variable domain is KAGVTQTPRYLIKTRGQQVTLSCSPISGHRSVSWYQQTPGQGLQFLFEYFSETQRNKGNFPGRFSGRQFSNSRSEMNVSTLELGDSALYLCASSLKGQRTTGTDTQYFGPGTRLTVL.

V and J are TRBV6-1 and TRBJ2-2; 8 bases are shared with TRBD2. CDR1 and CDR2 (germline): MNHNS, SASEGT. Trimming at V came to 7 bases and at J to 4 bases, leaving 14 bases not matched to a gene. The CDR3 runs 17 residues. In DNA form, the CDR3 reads TGTGCCAGCACCCTCAGACCACCGGGGGGGGTCACCGGGGAGCTGTTTTTT. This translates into CASTLRPPGGVTGELFF.